The clone carrying this TCR beta chain was seen a handful of times. Its antigen remains unknown. TCRdb used MiXCR to reprocess the 5' RACE reads, holding one entry per CDR3 protein. The sample lists around 410,000 distinct CDR3 sequences; 23% were seen once. This sample was included in a study of T-cell memory formation after mild COVID-19. Study-level background: TCR clusters were mostly confined to one donor each.

The CDR3 loop spans 15 amino acids. The germline V and J ends were trimmed by 8 bases and 0 bases, with 14 bases remaining between them. Study-wide points: Researchers could not confirm that second-wave clones peaking on day 37 targeted SARS-CoV-2. Clones shrinking between day 15 and 85 showed a balanced CD4/CD8 split, and those that grew later tilted toward CD4+. Contracting CD8+ clones were enriched in EMRA, CD4+ mainly in CM and EM.

Sequencing used PBMCs or a T cell subset sorted from them (not recorded which). The source is an adult woman who had mild COVID-19 (a few samples of this study predate the infection). Cell type and time point are not known. The chain is built from TRBV12-3 or TRBV12-4 and TRBJ2-1; D is perhaps TRBD2 (6 bases). This CDR3 is CASVWGGGSYNEQFF. As DNA, the CDR3 is TGTGCCAGCGTTTGGGGAGGAGGCTCCTACAATGAGCAGTTCTTC.